Each of the 9 T cell receptor beta chains below was sequenced from the same sample in a study of control samples from healthy donors and cancer patients. Produced via immunoSEQ multiplex PCR; TCRdb's table is partial and in-frame only. Of around 63,000 clones in the sample, 70% to 90% are singletons; the top ten hold around 2.3%. Sequencing used PBMCs. These receptors came from a woman aged 50 to 65 with head and neck cancer.

V gene TRBV3-1 (or the pseudogene TRBV3-2) combines with J gene TRBJ1-1; D is undetermined. CDR3 length: 15 amino acids. V lost 1 base to trimming and J lost 1 base, with 10 bases between them. Germline V gene data show CDR1 as LGHDT and CDR2 as YNNKEL (reference sequence). CDR3 residues: CASSQGGSRNTEAFF. CDR3 sequence (DNA): TGTGCCAGCAGCCAAGGTGGGTCGAGGAACACTGAAGCTTTCTTT.

The chain recombines TRBV7-8 with TRBJ1-1; TRBD1 is a possible D gene (6 bases). The germline gives CDR1 SGHVS, CDR2 FQNEAQ. The V end was cut by 2 bases, the J end by 5 bases, with 12 bases between. The CDR3 has 14 residues. CDR3 nucleotides: TGTGCCAGCAGCTTACCTGGACAGTTAACTGAAGCTTTCTTT. This encodes CASSLPGQLTEAFF.

V is TRBV11-3 and J is TRBJ2-7; 12 positions agree with TRBD1. The V gene end was trimmed by 5 bases and the J gene end by 7 bases; junction bases not matched to a gene: 9. The CDR3 extends over 15 amino acids. CDR1 and CDR2 from the germline V gene are SGHNT and YENEEA. CDR3 region: CASSHRDRGQGEQYF. The DNA of the CDR3 is TGTGCCAGCAGCCACCGGGACAGGGGGCAAGGGGAGCAGTACTTC. The full variable domain, with the rest looked up from reference TRBV11-3 and TRBJ2-7, is EAGVVQSPRYKIIEKKQPVAFWCNPISGHNTLYWYLQNLGQGPELLIRYENEEAVDDSQLPKDRFSAERLKGVDSTLKIQPAELGDSAVYLCASSHRDRGQGEQYFGPGTRLTVT.

This clone was counted only a few times. The genes are TRBV2 and TRBJ2-3; TRBD2 aligns across 15 bases. CDR1 is SNHLY, CDR2 FYNNEI, per germline. Germline trimming cut 6 bases from V and 7 bases from J; bases unmatched to any gene: 11. This CDR3 region has 17 residues. CDR3 protein: CASRPRTSGGDRNTQYF. The CDR3 bases are TGTGCCAGCAGACCCCGGACTAGCGGGGGGGATAGAAATACGCAGTATTTT.

This chain joins TRBV18 and TRBJ1-1, with TRBD1 as a possible D gene (5 bases). V lost 3 bases to trimming and J lost 0 bases, with 11 bases between them. The CDR3 covers 15 residues. The germline CDR1 and CDR2 sequences are KGHSH and LQKENI. The CDR3 here is CASSPAGSMNTEAFF. The CDR3 DNA follows: TGTGCCAGCTCACCTGCAGGGTCCATGAACACTGAAGCTTTCTTT. Full variable domain (remainder filled in from reference TRBV18 and TRBJ1-1): NAGVMQNPRHLVRRRGQEARLRCSPMKGHSHVYWYRQLPEEGLKFMVYLQKENIIDESGMPKERFSAEFPKEGPSILRIQQVVRGDSAAYFCASSPAGSMNTEAFFGQGTRLTVV.

This chain uses TRBV7-2 with TRBJ1-5; 10 positions agree with TRBD1. The CDR3 has 15 residues. J was trimmed by 1 base and V by 5 bases; bases with no gene match: 2. Germline lookup yields CDR1 SGHTA and CDR2 FQGNSA. The CDR3 region has the DNA TGTGCCAGCAGCCCGGGACAGGGGAGCAATCAGCCCCAGCATTTT. Its translation is CASSPGQGSNQPQHF.

The genes are TRBV5-1 and TRBJ1-4, with a tentative D call TRBD1 (6 bases). The CDR3 length is 14 residues. Germline V gene sequence: CDR1 SGHRS, CDR2 YFSETQ. Trimming stripped 0 bases from V and 8 bases from J, with 11 bases between. The CDR3 spells CASSLGQGYEKLFF. CDR3 bases: TGCGCCAGCAGCTTGGGGCAGGGGTACGAAAAACTGTTTTTT.

V is TRBV6-6 and J is TRBJ1-3; weak D call: TRBD1 (5 bases). The germline V and J ends were trimmed by 2 bases and 0 bases, with 11 bases remaining between them. This CDR3 has 16 residues. The germline gives CDR1 MNHNY, CDR2 SVGAGI (reference sequence). CDR3 DNA: TGTGCCAGCAGTTACGCCGACAGACTCTCTGGAAACACCATATATTTT. It is translated as CASSYADRLSGNTIYF.

The CDR3 sequence is CATSRDRVATYTF. The CDR3 DNA reads TGTGCCACCAGCAGAGATCGGGTGGCGACCTACACCTTC. The chain has TRBV15 and TRBJ1-2, with no clear D. Germline V gene data show CDR1 as LNHNV and CDR2 as YYDKDF (reference sequence). The CDR3 is 13 amino acids. Trimming left V 0 bases short and J 10 bases short, with 12 bases between. Drawing the rest from reference TRBV15 and TRBJ1-2, the complete variable domain is DAMVIQNPRYQVTQFGKPVTLSCSQTLNHNVMYWYQQKSSQAPKLLFHYYDKDFNNEADTPDNFQSRRPNTSFCFLDIRSPGLGDTAMYLCATSRDRVATYTFGSGTRLTVV.